Listed here are 6 T cell receptor beta chains from one sample, sequenced in a study of T cell changes during pregnancy in multiple sclerosis. The table came from immunoSEQ multiplex PCR; TCRdb's copy has only in-frame clones and leaves some out. In the table there are around 34,000 clones, roughly 88% of which are singletons. Specimen: CD8+ T cells from peripheral blood mononuclear cells, collected after pregnancy. The origin of the receptors is a female donor with multiple sclerosis, enrolled in a pregnancy study.

This clone is labeled as medium-sized (0.01 to 0.1%). The V call is TRBV6-4, the J call TRBJ2-3; 10 bases line up with TRBD2. Trimming removed 0 bases from V and 4 bases from J; junction bases left unmatched: 1. The CDR3 runs to 15 residues. The germline V gene encodes CDR1 MRHNA and CDR2 SNTAGT. CDR3 bases: TGTGCCAGCAGTGACTCGACTAGCGGGCCAGATACGCAGTATTTT. It is translated as CASSDSTSGPDTQYF.

This chain uses TRBV6-4 with TRBJ2-7, with D possibly being TRBD1 (6 bases). CDR3 length equals 17 residues. V dropped 0 bases and J dropped 1 base, with 16 bases sitting between them. From germline, CDR1 is MRHNA and CDR2 SNTAGT. The CDR3 spells CASSDSKFHGQSYEQYF. The CDR3 coding sequence is TGTGCCAGCAGTGACTCCAAGTTCCACGGACAGTCCTACGAGCAGTACTTC.

J is TRBJ1-5 and V is TRBV9; tentative D call: TRBD1 (6 bases). The germline V and J ends were trimmed by 3 bases and 7 bases, with 11 bases remaining between them. The germline gives CDR1 SGDLS, CDR2 YYNGEE. This CDR3 region has 13 residues. The CDR3 reads CASSEGGRQPQHF. CDR3 DNA: TGTGCCAGCAGCGAGGGGGGGCGACAGCCCCAGCATTTT.

The chain joins TRBV4-3 to TRBJ1-4; D call uncertain. Germline CDR1 is LGHNA and CDR2 is YSLEER. V lost 0 bases to trimming and J lost 7 bases, with 15 bases between them. This CDR3 has 16 amino acids. The CDR3 is CASSQEWWSLAEKLFF. CDR3 sequence (DNA): TGCGCCAGCAGCCAAGAGTGGTGGAGTTTGGCTGAAAAACTGTTTTTT.

This sequence joins TRBV6-6 and TRBJ2-3, with D possibly matching TRBD2 (6 bases). V shed 2 bases and J shed 0 bases, with 9 bases lying between them. This CDR3 spans 15 amino acids. CDR1 is MNHNY and CDR2 is SVGAGI in the germline V gene (reference sequence). The DNA for the CDR3 is TGTGCCAGCAGTTACGGGGGGTACAGCACAGATACGCAGTATTTT. It specifies CASSYGGYSTDTQYF.

The chain joins TRBV12-5 to TRBJ2-3, with D unclear. Germline V gene data show CDR1 as LGHNT and CDR2 as FRNRAP. V was pared by 1 base and J by 6 bases, with 8 bases between. The length of the CDR3 is 13 residues. In DNA form, the CDR3 reads TGTGCTAGTGGTTTGGACCGGGTTGATACGCAGTATTTT. It is translated as CASGLDRVDTQYF.